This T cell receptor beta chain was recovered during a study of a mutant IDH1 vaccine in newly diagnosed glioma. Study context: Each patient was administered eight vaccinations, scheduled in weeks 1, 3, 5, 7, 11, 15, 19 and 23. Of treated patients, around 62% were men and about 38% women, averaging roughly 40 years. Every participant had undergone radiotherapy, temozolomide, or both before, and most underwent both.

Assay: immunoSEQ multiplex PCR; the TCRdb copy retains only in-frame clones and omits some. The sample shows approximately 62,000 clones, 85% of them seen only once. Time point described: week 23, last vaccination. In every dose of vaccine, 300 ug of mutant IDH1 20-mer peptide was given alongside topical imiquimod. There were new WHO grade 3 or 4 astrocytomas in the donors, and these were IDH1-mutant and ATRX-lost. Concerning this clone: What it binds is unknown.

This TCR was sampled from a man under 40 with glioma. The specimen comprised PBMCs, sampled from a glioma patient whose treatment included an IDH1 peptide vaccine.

CDR3: CASKTGDRNQPQHF. CDR3 DNA sequence: TGTGCCAGCAAGACCGGGGACCGGAATCAGCCCCAGCATTTT. The chain joins TRBV2 to TRBJ1-5, with a possible D match to TRBD1 (5 bases). Per the germline V gene, CDR1 is SNHLY and CDR2 is FYNNEI. The CDR3 sequence is 14 residues long. The germline V and J ends were trimmed by 7 bases and 4 bases, with 14 bases remaining between them.